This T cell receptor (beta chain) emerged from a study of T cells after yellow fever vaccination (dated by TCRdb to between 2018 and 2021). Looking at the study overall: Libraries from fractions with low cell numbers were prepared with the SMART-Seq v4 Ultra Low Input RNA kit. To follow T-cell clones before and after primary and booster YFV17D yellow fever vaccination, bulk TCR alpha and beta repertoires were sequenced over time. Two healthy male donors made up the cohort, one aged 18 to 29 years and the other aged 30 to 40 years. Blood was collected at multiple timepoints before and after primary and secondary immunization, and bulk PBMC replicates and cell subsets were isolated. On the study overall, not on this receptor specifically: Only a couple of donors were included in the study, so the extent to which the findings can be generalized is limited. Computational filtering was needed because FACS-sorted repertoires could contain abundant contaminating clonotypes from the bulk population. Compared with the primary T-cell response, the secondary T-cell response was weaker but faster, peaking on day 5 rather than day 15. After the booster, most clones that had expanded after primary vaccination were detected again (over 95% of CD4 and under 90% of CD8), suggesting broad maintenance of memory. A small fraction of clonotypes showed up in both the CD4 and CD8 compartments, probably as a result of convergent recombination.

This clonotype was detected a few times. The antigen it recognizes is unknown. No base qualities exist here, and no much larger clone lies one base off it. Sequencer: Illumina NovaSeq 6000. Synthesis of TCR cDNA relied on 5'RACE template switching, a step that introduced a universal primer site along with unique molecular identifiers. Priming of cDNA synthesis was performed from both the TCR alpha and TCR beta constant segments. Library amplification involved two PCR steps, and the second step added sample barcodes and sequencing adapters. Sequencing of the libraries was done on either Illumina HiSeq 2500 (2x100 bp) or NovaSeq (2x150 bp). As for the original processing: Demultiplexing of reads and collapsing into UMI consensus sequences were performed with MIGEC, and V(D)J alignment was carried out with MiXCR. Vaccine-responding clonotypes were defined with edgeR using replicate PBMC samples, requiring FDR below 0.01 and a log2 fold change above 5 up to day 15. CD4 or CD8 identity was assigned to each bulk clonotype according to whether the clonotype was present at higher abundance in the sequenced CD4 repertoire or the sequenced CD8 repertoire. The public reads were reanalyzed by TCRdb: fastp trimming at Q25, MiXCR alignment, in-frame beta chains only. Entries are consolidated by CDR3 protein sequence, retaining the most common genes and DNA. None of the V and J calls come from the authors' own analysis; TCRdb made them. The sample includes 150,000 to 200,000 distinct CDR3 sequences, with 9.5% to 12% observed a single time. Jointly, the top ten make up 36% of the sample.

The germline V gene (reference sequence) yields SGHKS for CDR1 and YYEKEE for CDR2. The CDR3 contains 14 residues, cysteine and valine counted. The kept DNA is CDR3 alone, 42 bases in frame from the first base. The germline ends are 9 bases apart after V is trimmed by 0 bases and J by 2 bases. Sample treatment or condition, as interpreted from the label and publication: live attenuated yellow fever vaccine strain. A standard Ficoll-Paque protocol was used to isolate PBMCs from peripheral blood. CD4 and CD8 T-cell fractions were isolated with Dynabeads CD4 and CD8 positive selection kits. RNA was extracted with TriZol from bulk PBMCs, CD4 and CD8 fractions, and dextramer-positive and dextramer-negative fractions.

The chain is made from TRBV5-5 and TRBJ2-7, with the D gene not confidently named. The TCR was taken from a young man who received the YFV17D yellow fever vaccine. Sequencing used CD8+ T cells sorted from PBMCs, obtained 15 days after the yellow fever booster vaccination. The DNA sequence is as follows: TGTGCCAGCAGCTTGGCCCCTCTTCCCTACGAGCAGTACGTC. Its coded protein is CASSLAPLPYEQYV.